This T cell receptor beta chain originates from a study of T cell responses to AZD1222 COVID-19 vaccine. Study-level information: Pooled together were second doses at about 4 or about 12 weeks.

To note about this clone: No antigen is known for it.

The study's findings and limits: Spike-specific TCR breadth and depth went up after people got two AZD1222 doses.

V was pared by 7 bases and J by 3 bases, with 6 bases of the junction left unmatched. CDR3 length equals 13 residues. The germline V gene has CDR1 SGHAT and CDR2 FQNNGV. TCRdb's table, derived via immunoSEQ multiplex PCR, lists solely in-frame clones and lacks some. The table includes some 100,000 clones, more than 75% detected once. The sequence was collected from an adult in good health. The material sequenced was peripheral blood, taken on day 0 of AZD1222 vaccination. This chain joins TRBV11-2 and TRBJ2-7; the match to TRBD2 covers 7 bases. The CDR3 DNA is TGTGCCAGCACCTCGGGAGGAGTCTACGAGCAGTACTTC. Its protein is CASTSGGVYEQYF.